The 17 T cell receptor beta chains in this list originate from one sample, sequenced in a study of somatic mutations in cytotoxic T cells in rheumatoid arthritis. Measured with immunoSEQ multiplex PCR; TCRdb has only the in-frame clones, and not every one. In the table there are tens of thousands of clones, about 80% of which are singletons. The specimen was CD8+ T cells sorted from blood. The receptors here all came from a middle-aged man in good health.

The V gene is TRBV25-1, the J gene TRBJ1-5; D is possibly TRBD1 (5 bases). CDR1 is MGHDK, CDR2 SYGVNS, per germline. This CDR3 comprises 14 residues. With 2 bases removed from V and 5 bases from J, the gap between germline ends came to 10 bases. The CDR3 is CASSEGASYQPQHF. CDR3 bases: TGTGCCAGCAGTGAAGGGGCCAGCTATCAGCCCCAGCATTTT.

In its sample, this clone was seen a few times. The chain is built from TRBV19 and TRBJ1-5; 7 bases line up with TRBD1. The CDR3 length is 15 residues. CDR1 and CDR2 (germline): LNHDA, SQIVND (reference sequence). V dropped 5 bases and J dropped 5; count of bases not matched to a gene: 9. CDR3 loop: CASSSSQGVYQPQHF. In nucleotides, the CDR3 is TGTGCCAGTAGTTCCTCGCAGGGGGTGTATCAGCCCCAGCATTTT.

This clone was seen a few times. The gene calls are TRBV5-3 and TRBJ2-1; 8 bases align to TRBD2. TRBV5-3 carries the ORF label, with uncertain function. Trimming at V came to 2 bases and at J to 4 bases, leaving 2 bases not matched to a gene. This CDR3 region has 14 residues. CDR3 in DNA: TGTGCCAGAAGCTTTACTAGCGGTTACAATGAGCAGTTCTTC. This translates into CARSFTSGYNEQFF.

The sample holds one count of this clone. The V gene is TRBV30, the J gene TRBJ1-2, with no clear D. Trimming shortened V by 2 bases and J by 6 bases, and 13 bases separated the two germline ends. Germline CDR1 and CDR2: GTSNPN and SVGIG (reference sequence). The CDR3 is 13 amino acids. The CDR3 is CAWSPRANDGYTF. The CDR3 nucleotides are TGTGCCTGGAGTCCCCGGGCCAACGATGGCTACACCTTC.

The chain carries TRBV28 and TRBJ1-1; 8 bases fit TRBD1. Germline values: CDR1 MDHEN, CDR2 SYDVKM. The CDR3 runs to 13 residues. V lost 6 bases, J lost 7 bases, and 7 bases stayed unmatched. This chain's CDR3 is CASRIQGALEAFF. The CDR3 bases are TGTGCCAGCAGAATCCAGGGGGCGCTTGAAGCTTTCTTT.

This clone ranks as medium-sized. This sequence joins TRBV7-9 and TRBJ1-1; perhaps TRBD1 as D (5 bases). Germline V gives CDR1 SEHNR, CDR2 FQNEAQ (reference sequence). The CDR3 spans 14 residues. V was shortened by 5 bases and J by 3 bases, with 13 bases between the two germline ends. CDR3 amino acids: CASSHRQRDTEAFF. The CDR3 coding sequence is TGTGCCAGCAGCCATCGACAGAGGGACACTGAAGCTTTCTTT.

This chain joins TRBV7-3 and TRBJ2-7, with TRBD1 matching 7 bases. The trim removed 4 bases at V and 3 bases at J, leaving 6 bases unmatched. Germline assignment: CDR1 SGHTA and CDR2 FQGTGA. The length of the CDR3 is 14 residues. CDR3 loop: CASSSRDSNYEQYF. DNA of the CDR3: TGTGCCAGCAGCTCCCGGGACAGTAACTACGAGCAGTACTTC. The full variable domain, completed using reference TRBV7-3 and TRBJ2-7, is GAGVSQTPSNKVTEKGKYVELRCDPISGHTALYWYRQSLGQGPEFLIYFQGTGAADDSGLPNDRFFAVRPEGSVSTLKIQRTERGDSAVYLCASSSRDSNYEQYFGPGTRLTVT.

The chain recombines TRBV27 with TRBJ2-1; D possibly corresponds to TRBD1 (5 bases). Trimming stripped 8 bases from V and 7 bases from J, with 21 bases between. The V gene's germline CDR1 is MNHEY and CDR2 SMNVEV (reference sequence). This CDR3 is 15 amino acids long. CDR3 coding DNA: TGTGCCAGCTGCACCCGGCAGGGAAGAGATAATGAGCAGTTCTTC. Its protein product is CASCTRQGRDNEQFF.

The CDR3 reads CASKTGTLTEQYF. The CDR3 nucleotides read TGCGCCAGCAAAACAGGGACCTTGACCGAGCAGTACTTC. The chain combines TRBV5-1 with TRBJ2-7; perhaps TRBD1 as D (6 bases). Germline CDR1 reads SGHRS; CDR2 reads YFSETQ. The CDR3 totals 13 residues. Deletions cut 6 bases from V and 6 bases from J, with 16 bases between.

V usage is TRBV28 and J usage is TRBJ2-1, with 11 bases fitting TRBD2. Trimming took 6 bases from V and 1 from J; bases not matched to a gene: 14. Germline V gene data show CDR1 as MDHEN and CDR2 as SYDVKM. The CDR3 is 19 amino acids. In DNA form, the CDR3 reads TGTGCCAGCAGCTCGCTTATCAGGACTAGCGGGCAATCCTACAATGAGCAGTTCTTC. Its translation: CASSSLIRTSGQSYNEQFF.

The chain is built from TRBV28 and TRBJ2-7; TRBD2 matches at 13 bases. Germline-derived CDR1 and CDR2 are MDHEN and SYDVKM. The CDR3 consists of 16 residues. V lost 7 bases, J lost 2 bases, and 8 bases stayed unmatched. The CDR3 DNA reads TGTGCCAGCAAACCCGAGGGACTAGCGGGACCCTACGAGCAGTACTTC. Translating it yields CASKPEGLAGPYEQYF.

The V call is TRBV9, the J call TRBJ2-1; 9 bases map to TRBD2. The germline CDR1 and CDR2 sequences are SGDLS and YYNGEE. This CDR3 has 19 residues. With V trimmed by 3 bases and J by 0 bases, 13 bases remained unmatched. CDR3 DNA sequence: TGTGCCAGCAGCGCCGCCAGCGGGAGGCTACTGACCTCCTACAATGAGCAGTTCTTC. This encodes CASSAASGRLLTSYNEQFF.

This chain joins TRBV30 and TRBJ2-7, with 10 bases lining up with TRBD2. Germline V gives CDR1 GTSNPN, CDR2 SVGIG (reference sequence). J lost 2 bases, V lost 2 bases, and 3 bases had no gene match. The CDR3 loop spans 14 amino acids. This CDR3 reads CAWSRSGRAYEQYF. CDR3 coding DNA: TGTGCCTGGAGTCGAAGCGGGAGGGCCTACGAGCAGTACTTC.

The chain couples TRBV6-6 to TRBJ2-3; the D is unclear. The germline V gene encodes CDR1 MNHNY and CDR2 SVGAGI (reference sequence). The CDR3 sequence is 13 residues long. V lost 6 bases and J 0 bases, leaving 7 bases between the germline ends. CDR3 residues: CASRIVSTDTQYF. The CDR3 nucleotides are TGTGCCAGCAGGATCGTTAGCACAGATACGCAGTATTTT.

The chain employs TRBV13 and TRBJ2-7; 8 positions match TRBD2. The CDR3 runs to 15 residues. The germline CDR1 and CDR2 sequences are PRHDT and FYEKMQ (reference sequence). V lost 5 bases, J lost 1 base, and 7 bases stayed unmatched. CDR3 amino acids: CASSPAGGGSYEQYF. As DNA, the CDR3 is TGTGCCAGCAGCCCGGCCGGGGGGGGGTCCTACGAGCAGTACTTC.

About this clone itself: The junction and the germline gene differ at one end; a read error may be behind it. This chain links TRBV7-7 with TRBJ2-3; 13 bases line up with TRBD2. In germline, CDR1 is SSHAT, CDR2 FNYEAQ (reference sequence). This CDR3 comprises 17 residues. The CDR3 coding sequence is TGTGCTAGCAGCGACAGGACTAGCGGGAGTTCCACAGATACGCAGTATTTT. Translated: CASSDRTSGSSTDTQYF.

The chain carries TRBV6-5 and TRBJ1-4; 7 nucleotides line up with TRBD1. The V gene's germline CDR1 is MNHEY and CDR2 SVGAGI. Losses at the gene ends were 4 bases for V and 6 bases for J; bases not matched to a gene: 5. CDR3 size: 14 residues. CDR3 DNA: TGTGCCAGCAGTTCCCGGGACAGCCATGAAAAACTGTTTTTT. Its translation is CASSSRDSHEKLFF.